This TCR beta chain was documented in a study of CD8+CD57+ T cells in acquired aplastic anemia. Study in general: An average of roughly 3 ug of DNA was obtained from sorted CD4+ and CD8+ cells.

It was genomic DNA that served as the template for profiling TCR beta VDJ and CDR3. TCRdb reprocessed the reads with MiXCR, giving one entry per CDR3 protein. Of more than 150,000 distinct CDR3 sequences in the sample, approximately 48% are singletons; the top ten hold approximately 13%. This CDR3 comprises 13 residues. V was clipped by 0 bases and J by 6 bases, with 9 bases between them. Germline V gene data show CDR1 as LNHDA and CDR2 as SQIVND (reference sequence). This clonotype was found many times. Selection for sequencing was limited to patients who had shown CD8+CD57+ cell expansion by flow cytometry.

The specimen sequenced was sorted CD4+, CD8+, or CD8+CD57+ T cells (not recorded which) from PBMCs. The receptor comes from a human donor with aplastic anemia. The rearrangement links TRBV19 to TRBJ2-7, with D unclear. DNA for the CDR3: TGTGCCAGTAGTATAGATCCGAAGGGCGAGCAGTACTTC. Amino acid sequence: CASSIDPKGEQYF.